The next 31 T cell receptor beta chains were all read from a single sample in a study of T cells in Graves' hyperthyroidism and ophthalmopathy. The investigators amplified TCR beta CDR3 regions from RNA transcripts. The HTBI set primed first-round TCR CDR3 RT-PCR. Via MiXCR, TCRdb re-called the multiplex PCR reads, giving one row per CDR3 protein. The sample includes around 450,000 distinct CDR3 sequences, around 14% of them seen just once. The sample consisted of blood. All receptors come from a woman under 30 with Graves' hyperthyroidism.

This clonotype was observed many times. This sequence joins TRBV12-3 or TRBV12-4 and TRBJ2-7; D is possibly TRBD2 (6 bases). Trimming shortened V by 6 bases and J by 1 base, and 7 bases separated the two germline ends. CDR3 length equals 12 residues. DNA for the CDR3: TGTGCCAGCAGCGGGAGTTCCTACGAGCAGTACTTC. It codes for CASSGSSYEQYF.

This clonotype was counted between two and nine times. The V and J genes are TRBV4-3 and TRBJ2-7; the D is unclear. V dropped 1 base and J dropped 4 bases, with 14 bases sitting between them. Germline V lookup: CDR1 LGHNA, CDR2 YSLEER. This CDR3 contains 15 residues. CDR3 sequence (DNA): TGCGCCAGCAGCCAAGCCTTAGGGATAACTTACGAGCAGTACTTC. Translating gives CASSQALGITYEQYF.

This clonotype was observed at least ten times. The CDR3 reads CSVADSYEQYF. The CDR3 region has the DNA TGCAGCGTCGCCGACAGCTACGAGCAGTACTTC. The V and J genes are TRBV29-1 and TRBJ2-7; D might be TRBD1 (5 bases). CDR1 SQVTM and CDR2 ANQGSEA come from the germline V gene. V lost 6 bases, J lost 3 bases, and 9 bases lay in between. This CDR3 spans 11 amino acids.

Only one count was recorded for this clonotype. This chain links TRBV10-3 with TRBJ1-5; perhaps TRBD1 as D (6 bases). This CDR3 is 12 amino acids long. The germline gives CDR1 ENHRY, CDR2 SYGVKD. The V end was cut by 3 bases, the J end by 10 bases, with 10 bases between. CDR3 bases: TGTGCCATCAGTGATGAGGGGGTTCCCCAGCATTTT. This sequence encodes CAISDEGVPQHF.

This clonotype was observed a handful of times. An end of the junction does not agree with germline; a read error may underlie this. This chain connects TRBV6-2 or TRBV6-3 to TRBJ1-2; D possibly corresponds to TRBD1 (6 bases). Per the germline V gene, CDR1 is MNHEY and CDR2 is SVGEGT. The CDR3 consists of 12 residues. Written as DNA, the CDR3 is TGTGCCAGCAGTTACTCGACGGGGGGCGAAGCCTTC. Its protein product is CASSYSTGGEAF.

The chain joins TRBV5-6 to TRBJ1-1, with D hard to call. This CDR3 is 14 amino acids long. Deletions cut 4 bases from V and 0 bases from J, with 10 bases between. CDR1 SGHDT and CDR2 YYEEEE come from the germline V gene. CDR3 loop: CASSLVNLNTEAFF. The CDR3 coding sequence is TGTGCCAGCAGCCTTGTCAACTTGAACACTGAAGCTTTCTTT.

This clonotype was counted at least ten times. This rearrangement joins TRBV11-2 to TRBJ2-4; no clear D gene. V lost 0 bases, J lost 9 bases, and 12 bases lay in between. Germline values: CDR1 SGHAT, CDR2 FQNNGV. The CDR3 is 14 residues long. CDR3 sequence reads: CASSLDGSLSIQYF. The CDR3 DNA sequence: TGTGCCAGCAGCTTAGATGGTAGCCTTAGCATTCAGTACTTC.

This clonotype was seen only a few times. CDR3 residues: CASSLSGLEGYTF. CDR3 DNA sequence: TGTGCCAGCAGTTTATCGGGCCTTGAGGGCTACACCTTC. The V and J genes are TRBV28 and TRBJ1-2; the D is unclear. Germline V gene data show CDR1 as MDHEN and CDR2 as SYDVKM. This CDR3 spans 13 amino acids. The V and J ends lost 1 base and 8 bases respectively, with 11 bases between them.

As DNA, the CDR3 is TGTGCCACCTGGGGGACAGGGGATCCCAATGAGCAGTTCTTC. Protein product: CATWGTGDPNEQFF. V usage is TRBV10-3 and J usage is TRBJ2-1, with 10 nucleotides matching TRBD1. Germline V gives CDR1 ENHRY, CDR2 SYGVKD. This CDR3 contains 14 residues. V trimming: 10 bases; J trimming: 6 bases; junction bases outside the gene matches: 9.

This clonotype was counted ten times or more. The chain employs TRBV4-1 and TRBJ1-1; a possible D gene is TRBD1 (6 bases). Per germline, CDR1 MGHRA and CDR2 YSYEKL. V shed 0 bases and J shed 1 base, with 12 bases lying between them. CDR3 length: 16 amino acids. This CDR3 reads CASSQDSLGANTEAFF. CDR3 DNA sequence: TGCGCCAGCAGCCAAGATTCACTGGGGGCGAACACTGAAGCTTTCTTT.

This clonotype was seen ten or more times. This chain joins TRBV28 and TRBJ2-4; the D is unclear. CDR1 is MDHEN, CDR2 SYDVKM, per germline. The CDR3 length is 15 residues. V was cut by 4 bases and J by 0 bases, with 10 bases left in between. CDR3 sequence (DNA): TGTGCCAGCAGTTCCAGGTCTCTAGCCAAAAACATTCAGTACTTC. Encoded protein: CASSSRSLAKNIQYF.

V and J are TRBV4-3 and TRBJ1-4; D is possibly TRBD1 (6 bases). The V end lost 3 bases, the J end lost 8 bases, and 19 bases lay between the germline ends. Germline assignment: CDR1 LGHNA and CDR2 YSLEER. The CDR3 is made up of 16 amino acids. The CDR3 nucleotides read TGCGCCAGCAGCCAGAGTGGGTCCGGGGGCGGGGAAAAACTGTTTTTT. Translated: CASSQSGSGGGEKLFF.

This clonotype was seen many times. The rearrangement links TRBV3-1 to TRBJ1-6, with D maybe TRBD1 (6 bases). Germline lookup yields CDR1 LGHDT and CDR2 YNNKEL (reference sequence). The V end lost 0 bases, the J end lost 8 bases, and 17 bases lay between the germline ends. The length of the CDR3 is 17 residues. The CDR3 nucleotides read TGTGCCAGCAGCCAAGATATGGGACACCCCATGGATTCACCCCTCCACTTT. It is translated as CASSQDMGHPMDSPLHF.

The CDR3 loop is CSARGGTPQETQYF. The CDR3 bases are TGCAGTGCTAGGGGCGGGACACCCCAAGAGACCCAGTACTTC. The rearrangement uses TRBV20-1 and TRBJ2-5; D possibly matches TRBD1 or TRBD2 (6 bases each). Trimming pared 3 bases from V and 1 base from J, leaving 12 bases between. This CDR3 has 14 residues. The V gene's germline CDR1 is DFQATT and CDR2 SNEGSKA (reference sequence).

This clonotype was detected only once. CDR3: CASSEGLASYEQYF. In DNA form, the CDR3 reads TGTGCCAGCAGCGAGGGACTAGCCTCCTACGAGCAGTACTTC. The chain is built from TRBV9 and TRBJ2-7, with 9 bases fitting TRBD2. The CDR3 length is 14 residues. From germline, CDR1 is SGDLS and CDR2 YYNGEE. V dropped 3 bases and J dropped 0; count of bases not matched to a gene: 1.

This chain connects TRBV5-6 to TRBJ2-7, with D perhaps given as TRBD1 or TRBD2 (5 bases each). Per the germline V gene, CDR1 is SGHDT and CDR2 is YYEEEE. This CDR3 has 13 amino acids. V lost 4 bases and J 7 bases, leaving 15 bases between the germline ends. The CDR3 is CASSRRGDLEQYF. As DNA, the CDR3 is TGTGCCAGCAGCCGAAGAGGGGACCTTGAGCAGTACTTC.

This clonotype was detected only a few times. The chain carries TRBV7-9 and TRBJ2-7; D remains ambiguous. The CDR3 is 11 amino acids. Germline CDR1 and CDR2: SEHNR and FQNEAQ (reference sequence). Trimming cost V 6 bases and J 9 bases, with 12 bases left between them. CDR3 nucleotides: TGTGCCAGCAGAGGCGCCACGGGGCAGTACTTC. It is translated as CASRGATGQYF.

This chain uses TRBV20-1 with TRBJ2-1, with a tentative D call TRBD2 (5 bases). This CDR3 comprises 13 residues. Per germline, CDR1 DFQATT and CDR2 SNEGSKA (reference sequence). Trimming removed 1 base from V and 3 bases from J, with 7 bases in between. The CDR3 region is CSARGGLYNEQFF. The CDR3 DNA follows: TGCAGTGCTAGAGGCGGACTCTACAATGAGCAGTTCTTC.

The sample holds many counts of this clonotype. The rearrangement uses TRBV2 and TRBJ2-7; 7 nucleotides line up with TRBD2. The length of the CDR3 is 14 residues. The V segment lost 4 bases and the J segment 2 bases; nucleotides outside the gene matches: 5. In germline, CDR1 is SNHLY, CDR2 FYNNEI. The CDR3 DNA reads TGTGCCAGCAGTGGCGCTAGCGGAACCTACGAGCAGTACTTC. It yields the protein CASSGASGTYEQYF.

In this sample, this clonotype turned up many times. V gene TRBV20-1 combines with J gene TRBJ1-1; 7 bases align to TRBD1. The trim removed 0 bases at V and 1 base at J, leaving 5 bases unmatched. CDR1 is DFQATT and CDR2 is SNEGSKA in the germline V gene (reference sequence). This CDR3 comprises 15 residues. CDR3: CSARDDRVWNTEAFF. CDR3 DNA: TGCAGTGCTAGAGATGACAGGGTCTGGAACACTGAAGCTTTCTTT.

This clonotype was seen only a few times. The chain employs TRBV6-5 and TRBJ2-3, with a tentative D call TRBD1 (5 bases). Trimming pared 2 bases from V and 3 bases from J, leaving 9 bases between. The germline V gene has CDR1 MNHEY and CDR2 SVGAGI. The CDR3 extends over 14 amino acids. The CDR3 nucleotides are TGTGCCAGCAGTTACGACAGCCAAACAGATACGCAGTATTTT. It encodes CASSYDSQTDTQYF.

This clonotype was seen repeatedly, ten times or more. CDR3 in amino acids: CASNQAGGPTDTQYF. CDR3 DNA: TGTGCCAGCAACCAAGCGGGGGGACCCACAGATACGCAGTATTTT. V usage is TRBV7-2 and J usage is TRBJ2-3, with TRBD2 identical over 9 bases. Trimming removed 7 bases from V and 2 bases from J; junction bases left unmatched: 7. Germline V CDR1 and CDR2: SGHTA, FQGNSA. This CDR3 has 15 residues. The full variable domain, in which reference TRBV7-2 and TRBJ2-3 provide the parts outside the CDR3, is GAGVSQSPSNKVTEKGKDVELRCDPISGHTALYWYRQSLGQGLEFLIYFQGNSAPDKSGLPSDRFSAERTGGSVSTLTIQRTQQEDSAVYLCASNQAGGPTDTQYFGPGTRLTVL.

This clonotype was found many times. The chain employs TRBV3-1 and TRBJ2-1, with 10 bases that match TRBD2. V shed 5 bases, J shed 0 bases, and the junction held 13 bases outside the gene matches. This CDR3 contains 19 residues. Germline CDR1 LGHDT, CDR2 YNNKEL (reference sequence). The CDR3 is CASSSRGAGGPSSYNEQFF. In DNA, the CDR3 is TGTGCCAGCAGCTCACGCGGAGCGGGGGGGCCCAGCTCCTACAATGAGCAGTTCTTC.

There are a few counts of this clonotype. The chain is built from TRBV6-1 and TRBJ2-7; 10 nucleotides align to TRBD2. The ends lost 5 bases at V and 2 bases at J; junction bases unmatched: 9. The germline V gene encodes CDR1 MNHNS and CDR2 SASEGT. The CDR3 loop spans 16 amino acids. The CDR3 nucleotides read TGTGCCAGCAGTTCGCAAAGCGGGGGGGGTGCCTACGAGCAGTACTTC. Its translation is CASSSQSGGGAYEQYF.

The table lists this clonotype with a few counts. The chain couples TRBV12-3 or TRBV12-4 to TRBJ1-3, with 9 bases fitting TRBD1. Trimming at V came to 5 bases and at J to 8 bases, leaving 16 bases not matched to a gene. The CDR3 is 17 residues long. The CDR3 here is CASSLGQGLGRLDTIYF. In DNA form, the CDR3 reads TGTGCCAGCAGTCTGGGACAGGGACTTGGACGGCTGGACACCATATATTTT.

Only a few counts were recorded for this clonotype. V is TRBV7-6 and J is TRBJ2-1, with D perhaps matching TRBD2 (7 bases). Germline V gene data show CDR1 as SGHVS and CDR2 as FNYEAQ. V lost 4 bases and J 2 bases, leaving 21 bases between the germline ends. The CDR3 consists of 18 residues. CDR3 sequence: CASSSGRGPRNAYNEQFF. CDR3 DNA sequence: TGTGCCAGCAGCTCGGGGCGGGGGCCGAGGAACGCCTACAATGAGCAGTTCTTC.

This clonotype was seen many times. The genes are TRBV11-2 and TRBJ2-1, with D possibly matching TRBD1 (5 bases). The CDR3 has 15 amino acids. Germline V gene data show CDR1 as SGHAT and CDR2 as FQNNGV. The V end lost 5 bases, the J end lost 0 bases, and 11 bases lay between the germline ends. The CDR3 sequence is CASSLGHTSYNEQFF. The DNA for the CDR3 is TGTGCCAGCAGCCTCGGACATACCTCCTACAATGAGCAGTTCTTC.

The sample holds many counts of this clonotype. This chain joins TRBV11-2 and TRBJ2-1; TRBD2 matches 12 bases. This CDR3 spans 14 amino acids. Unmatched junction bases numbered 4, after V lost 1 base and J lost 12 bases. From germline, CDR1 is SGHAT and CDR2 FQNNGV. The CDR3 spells CASSLGGLAGTQFF. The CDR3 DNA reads TGTGCCAGCAGCTTAGGAGGACTAGCGGGAACGCAGTTCTTC.

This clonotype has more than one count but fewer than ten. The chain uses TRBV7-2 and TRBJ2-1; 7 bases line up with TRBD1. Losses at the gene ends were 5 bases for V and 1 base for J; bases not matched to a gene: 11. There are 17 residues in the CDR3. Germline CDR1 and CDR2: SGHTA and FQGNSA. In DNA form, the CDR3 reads TGTGCCAGCAGCCAGAGGGGACAGTCGTTTTCCTACAATGAGCAGTTCTTC. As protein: CASSQRGQSFSYNEQFF.

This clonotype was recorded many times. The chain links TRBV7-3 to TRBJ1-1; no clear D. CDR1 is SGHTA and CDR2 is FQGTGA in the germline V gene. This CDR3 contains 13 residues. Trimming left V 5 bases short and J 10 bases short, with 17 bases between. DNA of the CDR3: TGTGCCAGCAGCGTGTCGACCCAAGTCGGAGCTTTCTTT. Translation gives CASSVSTQVGAFF. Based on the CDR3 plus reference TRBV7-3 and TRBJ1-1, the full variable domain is GAGVSQTPSNKVTEKGKYVELRCDPISGHTALYWYRQSLGQGPEFLIYFQGTGAADDSGLPNDRFFAVRPEGSVSTLKIQRTERGDSAVYLCASSVSTQVGAFFGQGTRLTVV.

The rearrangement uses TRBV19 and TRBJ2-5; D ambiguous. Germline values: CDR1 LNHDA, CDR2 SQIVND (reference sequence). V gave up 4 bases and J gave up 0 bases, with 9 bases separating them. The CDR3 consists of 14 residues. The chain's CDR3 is CASSNGFYQETQYF. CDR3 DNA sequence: TGTGCCAGTAGTAACGGGTTTTACCAAGAGACCCAGTACTTC.